This T cell receptor (beta chain) was recorded in a study of blood T cell repertoires in COVID-19. The V and J ends lost 1 base and 4 bases, in that order; junction bases with no gene match: 9. The CDR3 sequence is 16 residues long. Germline V gene data show CDR1 as SGHAT and CDR2 as FQNNGV. Assay: immunoSEQ multiplex PCR; the TCRdb copy retains only in-frame clones and omits some. The table includes about 200,000 clones, around four fifths detected once. The TCR sequence derives from a man aged 55 to 70 with COVID-19, enrolled during active disease. This chain uses TRBV11-2 with TRBJ2-5; 7 bases line up with TRBD2. Sample: peripheral blood. CDR3 region: CASSLGGGVRRETQYF. In nucleotides, the CDR3 is TGTGCCAGCAGCTTAGGGGGAGGGGTCAGGAGAGAGACCCAGTACTTC.